This T cell receptor beta chain stems from a study of cytomegalovirus exposure and HLA in healthy donors. Primers: 60 Vbeta forward and 13 Jbeta reverse. TCRdb keeps only in-frame clones here, not all; method: immunoSEQ multiplex PCR. This sample has some 110,000 clones, with approximately 80% found just once. This CDR3 region has 13 residues. The germline V and J ends were trimmed by 4 bases and 2 bases, with 8 bases remaining between them. Germline CDR1 and CDR2: LNHDA and SQIVND (reference sequence). The source of this sequence is a woman aged 18-35 years in good health and CMV-seropositive. The chain uses TRBV19 and TRBJ2-5; no definite D call. The material sequenced was PBMCs. CDR3 protein: CASSKLTQETQYF. CDR3 in DNA: TGTGCCAGTAGTAAGTTAACTCAAGAGACCCAGTACTTC.